These 15 T cell receptor beta chains were sequenced from one sample in a study of control samples from healthy donors and cancer patients. Clones were read by immunoSEQ multiplex PCR, and TCRdb kept only the in-frame ones, dropping some. The repertoire holds some 74,000 clones, with approximately 94% as singletons. Material: blood. The receptors originated from a woman aged 30 to 39 in good health.

V is TRBV18 and J is TRBJ2-7; TRBD2 aligns across 7 bases. V shed 1 base and J 6 bases; nucleotides not matched to a gene: 6. This CDR3 is built from 14 residues. Germline V gene data show CDR1 as KGHSH and CDR2 as LQKENI. The CDR3 spells CASSPRVGEGEQYV. For the CDR3, the DNA is TGTGCCAGCTCACCACGGGTAGGGGAGGGCGAGCAGTACGTC.

V gene TRBV12-3 or TRBV12-4 combines with J gene TRBJ1-6; no clear D. V was shortened by 10 bases and J by 11 bases, with 18 bases between the two germline ends. The CDR3 covers 13 residues. The CDR3 loop reads CATMEGSGAPLHF. Written as DNA, the CDR3 is TGTGCCACGATGGAGGGAAGCGGGGCACCCCTCCACTTT.

This chain links TRBV9 with TRBJ1-4; D might be TRBD1 (6 bases). CDR1 is SGDLS, CDR2 YYNGEE, per germline. CDR3 size: 14 residues. V gave up 3 bases and J gave up 8 bases, with 14 bases separating them. The CDR3 sequence: CASSDRERSEKLFF. The CDR3 DNA reads TGTGCCAGCAGCGACAGGGAAAGGTCCGAAAAACTGTTTTTT.

The rearrangement links TRBV7-8 to TRBJ2-7; perhaps D is TRBD1 or TRBD2 (5 bases each). The germline CDR1 and CDR2 sequences are SGHVS and FQNEAQ. The CDR3 loop spans 15 amino acids. The V gene lost 5 bases and the J gene lost 3 bases, with 17 bases spanning the gap. CDR3 sequence (DNA): TGTGCCAGCAGCGACATATCGGGACGAAGCTACGAGCAGTACTTC. This sequence encodes CASSDISGRSYEQYF.

In this sample, this clone turned up a few times. The genes are TRBV27 and TRBJ2-2; D might be TRBD1 or TRBD2, each matching 5 bases. CDR1 MNHEY and CDR2 SMNVEV come from the germline V gene (reference sequence). The CDR3 length is 14 residues. With 6 bases removed from V and 5 bases from J, the gap between germline ends came to 13 bases. The CDR3 is CASRSSGLTGELFF. The CDR3 DNA is TGTGCCAGCAGATCGTCGGGGCTGACCGGGGAGCTGTTTTTT.

The genes are TRBV6-6 and TRBJ1-6; 9 nucleotides match TRBD1. The CDR3 extends over 15 amino acids. Looked up from germline, CDR1 is MNHNY and CDR2 is SVGAGI (reference sequence). V shed 6 bases and J 10 bases; nucleotides not matched to a gene: 10. CDR3: CASRSAGTGLSPLHF. Written as DNA, the CDR3 is TGTGCCAGCAGGTCCGCCGGGACAGGGTTATCACCCCTCCACTTT.

CDR3 nucleotides: TGTGCCATCAGCCCAGGACAGGGGTACACTGAAGCTTTCTTT. This encodes CAISPGQGYTEAFF. The rearrangement joins TRBV10-3 to TRBJ1-1; 9 nucleotides match TRBD1. This CDR3 is built from 14 residues. Germline V lookup: CDR1 ENHRY, CDR2 SYGVKD. J lost 3 bases, V lost 6 bases, and 5 bases had no gene match.

The J gene is TRBJ2-5, the V gene TRBV25-1, with 7 bases aligning to TRBD1. Germline loops: CDR1 MGHDK, CDR2 SYGVNS. The junction had 11 bases not matched to a gene; V was cut back by 8 bases and J by 5 bases. The CDR3 runs to 14 residues. The CDR3 protein is CASSGAGGRETQYF. The CDR3 nucleotides are TGTGCCAGCTCCGGGGCAGGGGGACGGGAGACCCAGTACTTC.

CDR3 in DNA: TGTGCCAGCAGCCCCGGGACAGGAACCTACGAGCAGTACTTC. Residues: CASSPGTGTYEQYF. The rearrangement links TRBV3-1 (or the pseudogene TRBV3-2) to TRBJ2-7; 8 bases are shared with TRBD1. V was clipped by 4 bases and J by 2 bases; unmatched bases: 4. In germline, CDR1 is LGHDT, CDR2 YNNKEL (reference sequence). The CDR3 has 14 amino acids.

The genes are TRBV28 and TRBJ1-5; the D is unclear. Germline V gives CDR1 MDHEN, CDR2 SYDVKM. CDR3 length: 18 residues. The V end lost 6 bases, the J end lost 4 bases, and 25 bases lay between the germline ends. The CDR3 loop is CASSPPRYSTISNQPQHF. In nucleotides, the CDR3 is TGTGCCAGCAGCCCTCCTAGGTACAGCACTATCTCTAATCAGCCCCAGCATTTT.

The chain couples TRBV5-8 to TRBJ1-1, with D unclear. Germline V lookup: CDR1 SGHTS, CDR2 YDEGEE. V lost 1 base and J lost 6, with 4 bases in between. The CDR3 loop spans 11 amino acids. For the CDR3, the DNA is TGTGCCAGCAGCTTGAGGTCTGAAGCTTTCTTT. Translated, it gives CASSLRSEAFF.

CDR3 in DNA: TGTGCCAGCTCACCACCAGGCGGGGAAGTTAGGTCGCGGGATGGCTACACCTTC. Translated, it gives CASSPPGGEVRSRDGYTF. The gene calls are TRBV18 and TRBJ1-2; D gene ambiguous. CDR1 is KGHSH, CDR2 LQKENI, per germline. Trimming stripped 0 bases from V and 6 bases from J, with 23 bases between. The CDR3 length is 18 residues.

In nucleotides, the CDR3 is TGTGCCAGCAGTTCAGACTCAGGTATCAATCAGCCCCAGCATTTT. Protein: CASSSDSGINQPQHF. The J gene is TRBJ1-5, the V gene TRBV6-5; D is unclear. V shed 4 bases and J shed 3 bases, with 13 bases lying between them. CDR1 and CDR2 (germline): MNHEY, SVGAGI. The CDR3 spans 15 residues.

The chain recombines TRBV28 with TRBJ1-2; a weak D match, TRBD1 (6 bases). This CDR3 comprises 15 residues. CDR1 and CDR2 (germline): MDHEN, SYDVKM. Trimming shortened V by 6 bases and J by 2 bases, and 16 bases separated the two germline ends. The CDR3 coding sequence is TGTGCCAGCAGACCTGGGGGCGGTTTCAACTATGGCTACACCTTC. It codes for CASRPGGGFNYGYTF.

This chain connects TRBV10-1 to TRBJ1-2; possibly TRBD1 for D (6 bases). V was pared by 2 bases and J by 4 bases, with 11 bases between. The germline V gene has CDR1 WNHNN and CDR2 SYGVQD (reference sequence). CDR3 length equals 14 residues. The CDR3: CASSEAGQPYGYTF. The CDR3, as DNA: TGCGCCAGCAGTGAGGCGGGACAACCCTATGGCTACACCTTC.